The subject of this entry is one T cell receptor (beta chain). Germline lookup yields CDR1 SNHLY and CDR2 FYNNEI. After removal of 6 bases from V and 6 bases from J, the junction contained 7 bases not matched to a gene. The CDR3 covers 14 residues. These data come from a study of blood T cell repertoires in COVID-19. This table comes from immunoSEQ multiplex PCR, and its TCRdb copy is limited to in-frame clones, with some not included. The profile covers around 250,000 clones, with approximately 86% appearing a single time and 2.5% to 3.5% taken by the ten largest. The specimen sequenced was peripheral blood. The V call is TRBV2, the J call TRBJ1-4; TRBD1 aligns across 7 bases. This receptor was taken from a woman under 30 with acute or convalescent COVID-19. CDR3 sequence: CASRIQGTDEKLFF. CDR3 nucleotides: TGTGCCAGCAGGATACAGGGGACAGATGAAAAACTGTTTTTT. Based on the CDR3 plus reference TRBV2 and TRBJ1-4, the full variable domain is EPEVTQTPSHQVTQMGQEVILRCVPISNHLYFYWYRQILGQKVEFLVSFYNNEISEKSEIFDDQFSVERPDGSNFTLKIRSTKLEDSAMYFCASRIQGTDEKLFFGSGTQLSVL.